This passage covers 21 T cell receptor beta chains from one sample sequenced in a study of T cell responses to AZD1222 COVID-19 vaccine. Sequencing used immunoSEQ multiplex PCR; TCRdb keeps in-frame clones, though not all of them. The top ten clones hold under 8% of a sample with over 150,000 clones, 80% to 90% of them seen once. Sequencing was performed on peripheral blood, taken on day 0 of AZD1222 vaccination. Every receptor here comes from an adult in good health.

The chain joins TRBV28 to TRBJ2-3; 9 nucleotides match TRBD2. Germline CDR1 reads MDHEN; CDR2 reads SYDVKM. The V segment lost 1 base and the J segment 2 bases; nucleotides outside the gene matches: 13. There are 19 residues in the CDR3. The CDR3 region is CASSLLGRGGGSNTDTQYF. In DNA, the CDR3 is TGTGCCAGCAGTTTATTGGGGCGGGGGGGCGGTTCTAACACAGATACGCAGTATTTT.

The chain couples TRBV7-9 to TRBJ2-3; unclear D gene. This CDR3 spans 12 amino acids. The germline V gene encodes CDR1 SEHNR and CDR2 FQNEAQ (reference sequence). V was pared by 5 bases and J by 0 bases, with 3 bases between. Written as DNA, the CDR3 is TGTGCCAGCAGCCCTAGCACAGATACGCAGTATTTT. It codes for CASSPSTDTQYF. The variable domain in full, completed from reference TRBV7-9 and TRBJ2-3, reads DTGVSQNPRHKITKRGQNVTFRCDPISEHNRLYWYRQTLGQGPEFLTYFQNEAQLEKSRLLSDRFSAERPKGSFSTLEIQRTEQGDSAMYLCASSPSTDTQYFGPGTRLTVL.

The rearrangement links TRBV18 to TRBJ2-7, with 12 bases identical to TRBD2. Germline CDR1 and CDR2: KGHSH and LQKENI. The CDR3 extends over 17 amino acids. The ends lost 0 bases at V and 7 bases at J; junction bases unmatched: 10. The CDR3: CASSPPRALAGGGEQYF. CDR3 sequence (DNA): TGTGCCAGCTCACCACCTCGAGCACTAGCGGGGGGAGGTGAGCAGTACTTC. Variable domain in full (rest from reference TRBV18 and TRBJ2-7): NAGVMQNPRHLVRRRGQEARLRCSPMKGHSHVYWYRQLPEEGLKFMVYLQKENIIDESGMPKERFSAEFPKEGPSILRIQQVVRGDSAAYFCASSPPRALAGGGEQYFGPGTRLTVT.

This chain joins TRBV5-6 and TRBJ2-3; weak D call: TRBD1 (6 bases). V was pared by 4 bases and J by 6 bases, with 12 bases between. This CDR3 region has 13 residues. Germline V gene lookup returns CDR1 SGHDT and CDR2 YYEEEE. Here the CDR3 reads CASSKKGVDTQYF. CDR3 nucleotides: TGTGCCAGCAGCAAGAAGGGGGTCGATACGCAGTATTTT.

Written as DNA, the CDR3 is TGCGCCAGCAGCCAAGTACAGGGGGGCGAAAAACTGTTTTTT. Residues: CASSQVQGGEKLFF. The genes are TRBV4-3 and TRBJ1-4, with 8 bases aligning to TRBD1. J lost 8 bases, V lost 1 base, and 3 bases had no gene match. Germline V lookup: CDR1 LGHNA, CDR2 YSLEER. The CDR3 extends over 14 amino acids.

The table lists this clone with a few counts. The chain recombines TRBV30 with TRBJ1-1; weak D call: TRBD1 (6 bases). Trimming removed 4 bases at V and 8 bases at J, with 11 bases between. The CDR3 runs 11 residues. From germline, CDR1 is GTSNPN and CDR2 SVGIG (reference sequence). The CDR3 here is CAWKGEAEAFF. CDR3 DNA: TGTGCCTGGAAGGGGGAGGCCGAAGCTTTCTTT.

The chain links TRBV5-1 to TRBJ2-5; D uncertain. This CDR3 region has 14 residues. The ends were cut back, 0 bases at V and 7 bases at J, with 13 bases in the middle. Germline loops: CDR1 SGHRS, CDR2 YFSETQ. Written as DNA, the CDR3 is TGCGCCAGCAGCTTGGAAAGCCCTCCAGGGACCCAGTACTTC. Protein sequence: CASSLESPPGTQYF.

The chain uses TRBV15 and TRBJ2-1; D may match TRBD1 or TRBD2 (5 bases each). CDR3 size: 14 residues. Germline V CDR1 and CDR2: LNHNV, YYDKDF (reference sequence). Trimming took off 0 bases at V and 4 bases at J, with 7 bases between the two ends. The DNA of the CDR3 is TGTGCCACCAGCAGAGACAGGGAGTACAATGAGCAGTTCTTC. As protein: CATSRDREYNEQFF.

This CDR3 reads CASSQETSGSRLDTQYF. CDR3 bases: TGCGCCAGCAGCCAAGAAACTAGCGGGAGTAGGTTAGATACGCAGTATTTT. The genes are TRBV4-3 and TRBJ2-3; TRBD2 matches 11 bases. Germline V gives CDR1 LGHNA, CDR2 YSLEER. The CDR3 length is 17 residues. V lost 0 bases to trimming and J lost 5 bases; unmatched junction nucleotides: 7.

CDR3: CASSRDNTGELFF. The CDR3 DNA sequence: TGTGCCAGCAGCCGGGACAACACCGGGGAGCTGTTTTTT. The chain recombines TRBV28 with TRBJ2-2; D tentatively fits TRBD1 or TRBD2 (5 bases each). This CDR3 has 13 amino acids. The germline V and J ends were trimmed by 6 bases and 2 bases, with 7 bases remaining between them. Germline V gives CDR1 MDHEN, CDR2 SYDVKM.

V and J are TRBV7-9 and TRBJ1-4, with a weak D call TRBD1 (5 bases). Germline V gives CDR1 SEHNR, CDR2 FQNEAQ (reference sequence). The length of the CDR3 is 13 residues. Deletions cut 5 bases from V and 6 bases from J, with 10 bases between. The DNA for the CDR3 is TGTGCCAGCAGCCCGACGACAGATGAAAAACTGTTTTTT. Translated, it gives CASSPTTDEKLFF.

This CDR3 reads CASSYYQGDGYTF. CDR3 sequence (DNA): TGTGCCAGCAGTTACTACCAGGGGGATGGCTACACCTTC. The V and J genes are TRBV6-5 and TRBJ1-2; 7 bases fit TRBD1. V lost 1 base to trimming and J lost 6 bases; unmatched junction nucleotides: 2. The CDR3 consists of 13 residues. CDR1 and CDR2 from the germline V gene are MNHEY and SVGAGI.

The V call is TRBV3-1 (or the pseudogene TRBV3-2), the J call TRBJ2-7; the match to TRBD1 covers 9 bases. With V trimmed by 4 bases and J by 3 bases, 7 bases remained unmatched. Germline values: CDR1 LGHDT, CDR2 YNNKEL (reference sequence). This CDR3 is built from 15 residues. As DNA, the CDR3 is TGTGCCAGCAGCCCCCCTGGACAGGGGCACTACGAGCAGTACTTC. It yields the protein CASSPPGQGHYEQYF.

Written as DNA, the CDR3 is TGTGCCAGCTCACCAACCGAGGGATGGCCCCAGCATTTT. This sequence encodes CASSPTEGWPQHF. This chain uses TRBV18 with TRBJ1-5, with D hard to call. The V end lost 2 bases, the J end lost 9 bases, and 11 bases lay between the germline ends. The CDR3 consists of 13 residues. Germline V CDR1 and CDR2: KGHSH, LQKENI. Filled out from reference TRBV18 and TRBJ1-5, the complete variable domain reads NAGVMQNPRHLVRRRGQEARLRCSPMKGHSHVYWYRQLPEEGLKFMVYLQKENIIDESGMPKERFSAEFPKEGPSILRIQQVVRGDSAAYFCASSPTEGWPQHFGDGTRLSIL.

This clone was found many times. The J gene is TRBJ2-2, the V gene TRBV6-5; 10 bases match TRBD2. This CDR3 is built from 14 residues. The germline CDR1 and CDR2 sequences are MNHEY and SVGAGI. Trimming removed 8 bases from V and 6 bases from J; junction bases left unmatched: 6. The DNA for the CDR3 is TGTGCCAGCGCCCTAGCGGGAGAGGCCGGGGAGCTGTTTTTT. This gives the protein CASALAGEAGELFF.

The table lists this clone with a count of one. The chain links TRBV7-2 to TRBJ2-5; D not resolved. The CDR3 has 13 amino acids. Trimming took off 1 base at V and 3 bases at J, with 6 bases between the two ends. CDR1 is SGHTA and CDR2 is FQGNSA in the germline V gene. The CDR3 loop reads CASSLVPEETQYF. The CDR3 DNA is TGTGCCAGCAGCTTAGTTCCTGAAGAGACCCAGTACTTC.

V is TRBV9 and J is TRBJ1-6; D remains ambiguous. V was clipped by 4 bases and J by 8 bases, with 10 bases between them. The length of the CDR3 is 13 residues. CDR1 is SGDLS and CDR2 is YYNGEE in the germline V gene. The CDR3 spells CASSRTDDSPLHF. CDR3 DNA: TGTGCCAGCAGCAGGACTGATGATTCACCCCTCCACTTT.

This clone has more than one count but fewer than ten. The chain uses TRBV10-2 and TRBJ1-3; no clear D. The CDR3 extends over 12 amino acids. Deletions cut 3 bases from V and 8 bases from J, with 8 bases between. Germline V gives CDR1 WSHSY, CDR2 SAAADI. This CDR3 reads CASSDQKDTIYF. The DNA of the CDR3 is TGCGCCAGCAGTGATCAGAAGGACACCATATATTTT.

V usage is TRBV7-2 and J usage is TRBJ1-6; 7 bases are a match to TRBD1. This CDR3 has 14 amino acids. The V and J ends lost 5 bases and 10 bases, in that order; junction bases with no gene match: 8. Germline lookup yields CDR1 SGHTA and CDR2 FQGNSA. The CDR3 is CASSPDRVRSPLHF. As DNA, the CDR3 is TGTGCCAGCAGCCCAGACAGGGTCAGGTCACCCCTCCACTTT.

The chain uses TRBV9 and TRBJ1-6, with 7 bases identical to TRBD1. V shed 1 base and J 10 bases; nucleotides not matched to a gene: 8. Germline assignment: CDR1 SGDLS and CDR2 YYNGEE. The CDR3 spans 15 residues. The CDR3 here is CASSVSQGSGSPLHF. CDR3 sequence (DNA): TGTGCCAGCAGCGTATCACAGGGGTCGGGATCACCCCTCCACTTT. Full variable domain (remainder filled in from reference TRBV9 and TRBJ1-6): DSGVTQTPKHLITATGQRVTLRCSPRSGDLSVYWYQQSLDQGLQFLIQYYNGEERAKGNILERFSAQQFPDLHSELNLSSLELGDSALYFCASSVSQGSGSPLHFGNGTRLTVT.

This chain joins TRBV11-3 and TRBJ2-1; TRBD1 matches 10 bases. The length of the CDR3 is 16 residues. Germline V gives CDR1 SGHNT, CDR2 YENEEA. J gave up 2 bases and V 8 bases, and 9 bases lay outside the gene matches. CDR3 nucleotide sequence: TGTGCCAGCTCTCAGGCCGGGACAGGGGCCTACAATGAGCAGTTCTTC. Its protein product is CASSQAGTGAYNEQFF.